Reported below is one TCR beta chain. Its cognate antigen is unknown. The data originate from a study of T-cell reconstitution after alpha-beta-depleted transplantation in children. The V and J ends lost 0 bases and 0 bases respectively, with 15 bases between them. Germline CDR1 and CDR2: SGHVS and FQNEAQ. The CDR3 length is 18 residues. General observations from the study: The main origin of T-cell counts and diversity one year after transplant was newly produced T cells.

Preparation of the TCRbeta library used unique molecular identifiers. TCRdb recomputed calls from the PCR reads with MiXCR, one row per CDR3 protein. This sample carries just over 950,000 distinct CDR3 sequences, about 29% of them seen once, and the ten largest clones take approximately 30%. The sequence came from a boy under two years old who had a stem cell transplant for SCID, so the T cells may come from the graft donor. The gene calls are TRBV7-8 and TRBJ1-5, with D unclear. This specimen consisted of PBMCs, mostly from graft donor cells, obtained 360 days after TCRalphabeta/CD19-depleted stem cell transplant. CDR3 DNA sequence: TGTGCCAGCAGCTTAGCCTATCAGCCTCCATATAGCAATCAGCCCCAGCATTTT. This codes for CASSLAYQPPYSNQPQHF.